The T cell receptor (beta chain) under discussion was sequenced for a study of blood T cell repertoires in COVID-19. Study overall: Donors in the United States, Italy and Spain gave samples during acute or convalescent COVID-19.

Authors' methods: Cell counts per sample came from amplifying reference gene primers. Method: immunoSEQ multiplex PCR; TCRdb's copy keeps in-frame clones and lacks some. V and J calls and clone size follow that table, whereas D and trimming were derived from the DNA. The table shows 300,000 to 350,000 clones, with around 90% occurring only once. This CDR3 has 15 amino acids. V lost 4 bases to trimming and J lost 5 bases; unmatched junction nucleotides: 8. Per the germline V gene, CDR1 is SQVTM and CDR2 is ANQGSEA. The study recruited people aged about 18 to 90 years across about two dozen US areas. This clone was seen just once.

Specimen: PBMCs or T cells enriched from blood (not recorded which). The chain couples TRBV29-1 to TRBJ2-5; TRBD2 matches 12 bases. This receptor was identified in a woman between 18 and 29 years old with acute COVID-19. CDR3 in amino acids: CSVAPLAGGQETQYF. As DNA, the CDR3 is TGCAGCGTTGCACCCCTAGCGGGAGGGCAGGAGACCCAGTACTTC.